This T cell receptor beta chain is drawn from a study of breast tumors, draining lymph nodes, adjacent tissues. This clonotype was seen at least ten times. Its target is not known. Germline CDR1 and CDR2: SGHRS and YFSETQ. After removal of 1 base from V and 4 bases from J, the junction contained 12 bases not matched to a gene. This CDR3 has 17 amino acids. Breast cancer patients provided tissue from their axillary draining lymph nodes. Overall study results and limits: Tumor repertoires ranked between lymph nodes and nontumor tissue in diversity, with V and J gene preferences. Compared with basal-like, luminal-like tumors shared significantly more repertoire with nontumor tissue. The data were judged consistent with most tumor T cells coming from lymph node and expanding in tumor.

TCRdb re-called the multiplex PCR reads through MiXCR, storing one row per CDR3 protein. The table includes some 130,000 distinct CDR3 sequences, 20% detected once. The TCR comes from a female donor with breast cancer. Some clones in this sample may be carry-over from other donors' samples. This chain links TRBV5-1 with TRBJ2-3; 7 bases are shared with TRBD1. Sequenced sample: axillary lymph node tissue. The CDR3 region is CASSLLAATGRADTQYF. As DNA, the CDR3 is TGCGCCAGCAGCTTGTTAGCCGCGACAGGGCGGGCAGATACGCAGTATTTT.